This TCR beta chain stems from a study of shared clonotypes between healthy human individuals. Study results and limitations: Memory subsets generally showed smaller estimated richness than naive subsets did. Sequencing depth was expected to affect clonotype sharing among donors.

The germline gives CDR1 MNHEY, CDR2 SMNVEV (reference sequence). Trimming removed 2 bases from V and 4 bases from J; junction bases left unmatched: 3. This CDR3 is built from 15 residues. About this clone: What it recognizes is unknown. This CDR3 is also generated by other DNA sequences in the sample.

Libraries were prepared by immunoSEQ multiplex PCR; TCRdb keeps only in-frame clonotypes and omits some of them. This table has roughly 2.1 million clones, more than 85% appearing once. Only CD45RO-negative cells positively selected for CCR7 counted as naive CD8 cells, so terminally differentiated effector memory CD45RA+ cells were excluded. V is TRBV27 and J is TRBJ2-3; the match to TRBD2 covers 10 bases. The sequence was collected from a man younger than 30 in good health. Some clones in this sample may be carry-over from other donors' samples. Sequencing was performed on naive CD8+ T cells from PBMCs. CDR3 sequence (DNA): TGTGCCAGCAGTTTACTAGCGGGAGTTGCAGATACGCAGTATTTT. It codes for CASSLLAGVADTQYF.